Following are 12 T cell receptor beta chains from one sample sequenced in a study of blood T cell repertoires in COVID-19. Assay: immunoSEQ multiplex PCR; the TCRdb copy retains only in-frame clones and omits some. The sample lists 300,000 to 350,000 clones, 85% to 95% occurring once. Sequenced input: PBMCs or T cells enriched from blood (not recorded which). Every receptor here comes from a woman under 40 who had been exposed to COVID-19.

The rearrangement joins TRBV18 to TRBJ1-3, with D possibly being TRBD1 (6 bases). This CDR3 is built from 17 residues. The germline V and J ends were trimmed by 2 bases and 0 bases, with 14 bases remaining between them. Germline CDR1 KGHSH, CDR2 LQKENI. The CDR3 spells CASSPRRGGFSGNTIYF. The CDR3 DNA sequence: TGTGCCAGCTCACCAAGGCGGGGGGGCTTCTCTGGAAACACCATATATTTT.

The CDR3 protein is CASSGLGTGIYGYTF. Here the CDR3 DNA reads TGTGCCAGCAGCGGACTGGGGACAGGTATCTATGGCTACACCTTC. The V gene is TRBV9, the J gene TRBJ1-2, with 8 positions matching TRBD1. After removal of 3 bases from V and 4 bases from J, the junction contained 8 bases not matched to a gene. Per the germline V gene, CDR1 is SGDLS and CDR2 is YYNGEE. CDR3 size: 15 residues.

This clone was observed a handful of times. The chain couples TRBV29-1 to TRBJ2-1, with TRBD1 identical over 7 bases. Germline trimming cut 4 bases from V and 7 bases from J; bases unmatched to any gene: 7. The CDR3 consists of 13 residues. Per germline, CDR1 SQVTM and CDR2 ANQGSEA. The CDR3 coding sequence is TGCAGCGTTGCTGAGGGGGCTATAAATGAGCAGTTCTTC. It codes for CSVAEGAINEQFF.

The CDR3, as DNA: TGCGCCAGCAGCTTGGGGGGCAGCCCAGGTTTAGAAGCTTTCTTT. Translation: CASSLGGSPGLEAFF. The chain combines TRBV5-1 with TRBJ1-1; tentatively, D is TRBD1 (5 bases). Germline CDR1 and CDR2: SGHRS and YFSETQ. With 0 bases removed from V and 8 bases from J, the gap between germline ends came to 17 bases. This CDR3 has 15 residues. Together with reference TRBV5-1 and TRBJ1-1, the CDR3 gives the full variable domain: KAGVTQTPRYLIKTRGQQVTLSCSPISGHRSVSWYQQTPGQGLQFLFEYFSETQRNKGNFPGRFSGRQFSNSRSEMNVSTLELGDSALYLCASSLGGSPGLEAFFGQGTRLTVV.

The rearrangement joins TRBV6-2 or TRBV6-3 to TRBJ2-1, with 11 positions matching TRBD2. The CDR3 spans 14 residues. CDR1 is MNHEY, CDR2 SVGEGT, per germline. J was trimmed by 8 bases and V by 4 bases; bases with no gene match: 4. For the CDR3, the DNA is TGTGCCAGCAGTTCAACTAGCGGGGGATATGAGCAGTTCTTC. It is translated as CASSSTSGGYEQFF.

In DNA form, the CDR3 reads TGTGCCAGCAGCTTAGTTGAAGAGGGTACGCAGTATTTT. This encodes CASSLVEEGTQYF. The chain combines TRBV7-8 with TRBJ2-3; a weak D match, TRBD2 (5 bases). CDR3 length: 13 amino acids. Germline V gene data show CDR1 as SGHVS and CDR2 as FQNEAQ. V lost 1 base and J lost 8, with 10 bases in between.

The J gene is TRBJ1-2, the V gene TRBV29-1, with TRBD1 as a possible D gene (5 bases). Germline lookup yields CDR1 SQVTM and CDR2 ANQGSEA. This CDR3 has 13 amino acids. V shed 6 bases and J shed 7 bases, with 18 bases lying between them. CDR3 sequence: CSVVLDNSAGYTF. DNA for the CDR3: TGCAGCGTAGTACTGGACAATTCGGCTGGCTACACCTTC.

V usage is TRBV7-9 and J usage is TRBJ2-7, with a tentative D call TRBD2 (6 bases). Germline values: CDR1 SEHNR, CDR2 FQNEAQ (reference sequence). This CDR3 has 16 residues. With 1 base removed from V and 0 bases from J, the gap between germline ends came to 13 bases. DNA of the CDR3: TGTGCCAGCAGCTTAGACTTTACCGGGGGCTCCTACGAGCAGTACTTC. As protein: CASSLDFTGGSYEQYF.

The J gene is TRBJ2-7, the V gene TRBV3-1 (or the pseudogene TRBV3-2); the D gene is possibly TRBD1 (5 bases). V was cut by 1 base and J by 0 bases, with 13 bases left in between. The CDR3 is 16 residues long. Germline V gene sequence: CDR1 LGHDT, CDR2 YNNKEL (reference sequence). The CDR3 DNA sequence: TGTGCCAGCAGCCAAGGAACCTCAGGGCCCTCCTACGAGCAGTACTTC. Its protein product is CASSQGTSGPSYEQYF.

This chain connects TRBV19 to TRBJ2-2, with 8 bases matching TRBD2. CDR3 length equals 17 residues. Losses at the gene ends were 8 bases for V and 5 bases for J; bases not matched to a gene: 16. Germline CDR1 and CDR2: LNHDA and SQIVND (reference sequence). This CDR3 is CASWGLFAGGWTGELFF. The DNA for the CDR3 is TGTGCCAGTTGGGGCCTTTTTGCGGGGGGATGGACCGGGGAGCTGTTTTTT. Combining the CDR3 with reference TRBV19 and TRBJ2-2 gives the whole variable domain DGGITQSPKYLFRKEGQNVTLSCEQNLNHDAMYWYRQDPGQGLRLIYYSQIVNDFQKGDIAEGYSVSREKKESFPLTVTSAQKNPTAFYLCASWGLFAGGWTGELFFGEGSRLTVL.

The gene calls are TRBV7-8 and TRBJ2-1; D is uncertain. This CDR3 spans 15 amino acids. Germline CDR1 reads SGHVS; CDR2 reads FQNEAQ. Trimming left V 2 bases short and J 6 bases short, with 14 bases between. The DNA of the CDR3 is TGTGCCAGCAGCTTACGGGTTAGGTCCGGCAATGAGCAGTTCTTC. Protein sequence: CASSLRVRSGNEQFF.

This rearrangement joins TRBV29-1 to TRBJ1-1, with 9 bases matching TRBD1. Unmatched junction bases numbered 12, after V lost 0 bases and J lost 10 bases. The CDR3 is 15 amino acids. Germline V CDR1 and CDR2: SQVTM, ANQGSEA. CDR3 protein: CSVEDLRGQGLGAFF. CDR3 coding DNA: TGCAGCGTTGAAGATCTTAGGGGACAGGGATTGGGAGCTTTCTTT.